This T cell receptor beta chain comes out of a study of blood T cells in healthy people across ages. General observations from the study: Both naive CD4+ cell counts and diversity were greater in long-lived donors than in aged donors. Considered underestimates were the diversity estimates obtained from one million T cells.

About this clonotype: Its antigen is as yet unknown.

Each sample gave at least 6.5 million isolated PBMCs. The CDR3 totals 14 residues. V was cut by 3 bases and J by 3 bases, with 13 bases left in between. Germline V gene lookup returns CDR1 SGHRS and CDR2 YFSETQ. Combining a sample-barcoded 5' primer with a J-beta primer mix, a second PCR ran for about 6 to 12 cycles. Each cDNA molecule was tagged by a template-switch adaptor that had 12 random nucleotides. MiXCR, run by TCRdb on the 5' RACE reads, gives a single entry per CDR3 protein. The sample lists approximately 700,000 distinct CDR3 sequences, 32% occurring once. The V call is TRBV5-1, the J call TRBJ2-7; D is possibly TRBD2 (5 bases). Material for sequencing was blood. The receptor's source is a woman at least 80 years old in good health. The CDR3 reads CASSSGLESYEQYF. CDR3 coding DNA: TGCGCCAGCAGCTCCGGACTCGAGAGCTACGAGCAGTACTTC.